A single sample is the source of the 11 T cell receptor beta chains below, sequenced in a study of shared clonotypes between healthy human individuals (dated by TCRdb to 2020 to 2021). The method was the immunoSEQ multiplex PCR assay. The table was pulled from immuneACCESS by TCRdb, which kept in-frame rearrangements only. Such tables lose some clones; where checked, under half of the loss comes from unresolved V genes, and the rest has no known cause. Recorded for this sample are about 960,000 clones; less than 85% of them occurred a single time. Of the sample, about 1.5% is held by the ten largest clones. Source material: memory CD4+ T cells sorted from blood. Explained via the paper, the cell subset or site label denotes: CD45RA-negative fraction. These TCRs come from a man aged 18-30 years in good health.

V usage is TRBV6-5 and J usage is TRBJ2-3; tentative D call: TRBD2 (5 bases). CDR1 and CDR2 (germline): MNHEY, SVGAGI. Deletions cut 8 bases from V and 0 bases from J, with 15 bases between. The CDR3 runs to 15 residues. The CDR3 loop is CASGLRATSTDTQYF. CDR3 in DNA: TGTGCCAGCGGGCTGAGGGCGACTAGCACAGATACGCAGTATTTT.

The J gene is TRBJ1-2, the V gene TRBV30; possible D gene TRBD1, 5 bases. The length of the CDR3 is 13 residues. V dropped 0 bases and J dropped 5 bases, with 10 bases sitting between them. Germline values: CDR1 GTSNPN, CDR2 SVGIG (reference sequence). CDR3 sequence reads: CAWSVRGPYGYTF. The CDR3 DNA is TGTGCCTGGAGTGTACGGGGACCGTATGGCTACACCTTC. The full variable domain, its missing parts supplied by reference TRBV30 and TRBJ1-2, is SQTIHQWPATLVQPVGSPLSLECTVEGTSNPNLYWYRQAAGRGLQLLFYSVGIGQISSEVPQNLSASRPQDRQFILSSKKLLLSDSGFYLCAWSVRGPYGYTFGSGTRLTVV.

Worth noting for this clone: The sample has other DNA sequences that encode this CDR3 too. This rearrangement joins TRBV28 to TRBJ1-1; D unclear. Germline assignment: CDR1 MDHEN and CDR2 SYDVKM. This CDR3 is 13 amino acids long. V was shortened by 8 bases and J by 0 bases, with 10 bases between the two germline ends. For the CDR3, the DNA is TGTGCCAGCCTTGGCCCTCTGAACACTGAAGCTTTCTTT. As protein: CASLGPLNTEAFF.

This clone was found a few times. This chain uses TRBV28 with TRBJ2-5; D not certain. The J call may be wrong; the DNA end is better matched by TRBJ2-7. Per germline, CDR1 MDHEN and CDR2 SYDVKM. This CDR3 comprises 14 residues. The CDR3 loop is CASSLWTKEYEQYF. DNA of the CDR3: TGTGCCAGCAGTTTATGGACGAAGGAGTACGAGCAGTACTTC.

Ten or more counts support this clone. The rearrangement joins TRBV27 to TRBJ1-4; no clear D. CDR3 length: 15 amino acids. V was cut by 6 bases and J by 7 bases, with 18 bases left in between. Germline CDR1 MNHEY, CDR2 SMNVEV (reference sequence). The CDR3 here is CASRKTPGLVEKLFF. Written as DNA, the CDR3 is TGTGCCAGCAGAAAGACCCCTGGCTTGGTTGAAAAACTGTTTTTT.

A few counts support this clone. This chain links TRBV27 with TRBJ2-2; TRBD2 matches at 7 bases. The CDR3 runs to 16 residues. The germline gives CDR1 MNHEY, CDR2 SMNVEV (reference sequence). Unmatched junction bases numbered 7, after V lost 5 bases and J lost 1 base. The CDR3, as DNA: TGTGCCAGCAGTACCCGGCAGCGGGGGAACACCGGGGAGCTGTTTTTT. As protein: CASSTRQRGNTGELFF.

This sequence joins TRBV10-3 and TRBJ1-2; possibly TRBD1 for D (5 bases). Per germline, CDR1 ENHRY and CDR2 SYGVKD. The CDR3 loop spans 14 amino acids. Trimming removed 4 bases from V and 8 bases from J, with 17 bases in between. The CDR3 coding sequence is TGTGCCATCAGTGTAGAGAGGGACTCGCGGGGCTACACCTTC. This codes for CAISVERDSRGYTF.

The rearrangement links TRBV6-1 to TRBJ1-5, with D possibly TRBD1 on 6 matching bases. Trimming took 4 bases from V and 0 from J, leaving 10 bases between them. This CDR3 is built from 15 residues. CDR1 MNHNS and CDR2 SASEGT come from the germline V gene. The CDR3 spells CASSGGGSSNQPQHF. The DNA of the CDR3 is TGTGCCAGCAGTGGAGGGGGTAGTAGCAATCAGCCCCAGCATTTT.

The CDR3 region has the DNA TGTGCCAGCAGTCCCCCGACAGGCTATGGCTACACCTTC. Translating it yields CASSPPTGYGYTF. The J gene is TRBJ1-2, the V gene TRBV6-5; a weak D match, TRBD1 (6 bases). V dropped 5 bases and J dropped 4 bases, with 11 bases sitting between them. CDR3 length: 13 residues. Germline values: CDR1 MNHEY, CDR2 SVGAGI.

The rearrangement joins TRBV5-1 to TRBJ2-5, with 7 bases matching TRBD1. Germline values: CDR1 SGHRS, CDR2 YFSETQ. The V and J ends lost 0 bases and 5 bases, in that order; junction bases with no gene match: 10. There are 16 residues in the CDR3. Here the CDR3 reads CASSLVAGGTWETQYF. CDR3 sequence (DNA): TGCGCCAGCAGCTTGGTGGCAGGGGGAACTTGGGAGACCCAGTACTTC.

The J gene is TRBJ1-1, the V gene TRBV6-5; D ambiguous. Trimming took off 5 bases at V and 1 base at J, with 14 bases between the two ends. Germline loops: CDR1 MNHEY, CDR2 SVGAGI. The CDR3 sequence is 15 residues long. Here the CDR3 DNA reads TGTGCCAGCAGTGCCCGTCAAGCCCCGAACACTGAAGCTTTCTTT. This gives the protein CASSARQAPNTEAFF.